The 14 T cell receptor beta chains below all came from one sample that was sequenced in a study of T cell repertoires in cytomegalovirus infection. In TCRdb, the reads were re-called with MiXCR into one record per CDR3 protein. The top ten hold about 4.6% of the sample, which has some 200,000 distinct CDR3 sequences, 8% to 10% seen once. The sample consisted of PBMCs. These receptors came from a human donor in good health (CMV status not recorded). Some clones in this sample may be carry-over from other donors' samples.

This clonotype was seen more than once but under ten times. The J gene is TRBJ2-7, the V gene TRBV7-3, with 12 bases identical to TRBD2. Losses at the gene ends were 8 bases for V and 5 bases for J; bases not matched to a gene: 4. The CDR3 sequence is 13 residues long. Per the germline V gene, CDR1 is SGHTA and CDR2 is FQGTGA. The CDR3 here is CASATSGGNEQYF. In DNA, the CDR3 is TGTGCCAGCGCCACTAGCGGGGGGAACGAGCAGTACTTC.

This clonotype was counted only a few times. The chain uses TRBV12-3 or TRBV12-4 and TRBJ2-7; TRBD1 matches 8 bases. This CDR3 contains 14 residues. The junction had 5 bases not matched to a gene; V was cut back by 2 bases and J by 5 bases. The DNA of the CDR3 is TGTGCCAGCAGTTTACCGCAGGGGGCAAACGAGCAGTACTTC. As protein: CASSLPQGANEQYF.

This clonotype was recorded at least ten times. The chain joins TRBV7-2 to TRBJ1-4; maybe TRBD1 (5 bases). V was clipped by 5 bases and J by 6 bases, with 13 bases between them. CDR3 size: 14 residues. Germline V gives CDR1 SGHTA, CDR2 FQGNSA. The CDR3 sequence: CASSLRRDDEKLFF. CDR3 nucleotides: TGTGCCAGCAGCCTAAGGAGGGACGATGAAAAACTGTTTTTT.

The CDR3 nucleotides are TGCAGTGCTAGAGATCCGCAGGGGGGCTACGAGCAGTACTTC. Translated, it gives CSARDPQGGYEQYF. V gene TRBV20-1 combines with J gene TRBJ2-7, with D possibly TRBD1 on 7 matching bases. CDR1 is DFQATT, CDR2 SNEGSKA, per germline (reference sequence). The CDR3 totals 14 residues. Trimming removed 0 bases from V and 3 bases from J, with 12 bases in between.

This clonotype has at least ten counts. The rearrangement uses TRBV11-1 and TRBJ2-5, with D perhaps matching TRBD2 (5 bases). V lost 10 bases and J 5 bases, leaving 20 bases between the germline ends. Germline values: CDR1 SGHAT, CDR2 FQDESV (reference sequence). This CDR3 contains 14 residues. CDR3 in DNA: TGTGCCACCGAGAACAAAGCGGTAGGGGAGACCCAGTACTTC. It yields the protein CATENKAVGETQYF.

This clonotype was counted a few times. The rearrangement uses TRBV13 and TRBJ1-1; tentative D call: TRBD1 (5 bases). CDR1 is PRHDT and CDR2 is FYEKMQ in the germline V gene (reference sequence). CDR3 length: 15 residues. Trimming removed 5 bases from V and 2 bases from J, with 15 bases in between. The CDR3 DNA follows: TGTGCCAGCAGCCCCCTCCAGGGCAGAAACACTGAAGCTTTCTTT. It codes for CASSPLQGRNTEAFF.

This clonotype was recorded many times. This chain links TRBV12-3 or TRBV12-4 with TRBJ1-5; 8 bases match TRBD1. The CDR3 covers 14 residues. The V and J ends lost 6 bases and 1 base, in that order; junction bases with no gene match: 2. The CDR3 reads CASRDRVSNQPQHF. CDR3 nucleotides: TGTGCCAGCAGGGACAGGGTAAGCAATCAGCCCCAGCATTTT.

The chain links TRBV29-1 to TRBJ1-1, with D maybe TRBD1 (6 bases). Trimming pared 7 bases from V and 2 bases from J, leaving 14 bases between. Germline V gene lookup returns CDR1 SQVTM and CDR2 ANQGSEA. This CDR3 region has 13 residues. Here the CDR3 reads CSAEGQINTEAFF. The CDR3 nucleotides read TGCAGCGCCGAGGGACAAATTAACACTGAAGCTTTCTTT.

This clonotype was found a few times. This CDR3 reads CSAREEGQGGFYEQYF. The CDR3 coding sequence is TGCAGTGCTAGAGAAGAGGGACAGGGTGGATTCTACGAGCAGTACTTC. V gene TRBV20-1 combines with J gene TRBJ2-7; 9 bases fit TRBD1. CDR3 size: 16 residues. V shed 0 bases and J 3 bases; nucleotides not matched to a gene: 9. Per germline, CDR1 DFQATT and CDR2 SNEGSKA (reference sequence).

This clonotype has just a few counts. The V gene is TRBV4-1, the J gene TRBJ2-5, with 8 bases identical to TRBD1. The length of the CDR3 is 15 residues. Germline V CDR1 and CDR2: MGHRA, YSYEKL. The J segment lost 5 bases and the V segment lost 2 bases, leaving 7 bases of the junction unmatched. CDR3 DNA: TGCGCCAGCAGCCAAATGGACAGGGAAGCGGAGACCCAGTACTTC. Protein: CASSQMDREAETQYF.

This clonotype was found many times. The rearrangement joins TRBV7-9 to TRBJ1-1; maybe TRBD1 (5 bases). CDR1 is SEHNR and CDR2 is FQNEAQ in the germline V gene (reference sequence). This CDR3 region has 15 residues. Trimming removed 6 bases from V and 5 bases from J, with 19 bases in between. The CDR3, as DNA: TGTGCCAGCAGTGGAAGGGGTCCAACGGGGACTGAAGCTTTCTTT. Translating it yields CASSGRGPTGTEAFF.

This clonotype was found a few times. The chain links TRBV20-1 to TRBJ1-5, with a tentative D call TRBD1 (5 bases). CDR3 length: 17 residues. Germline V lookup: CDR1 DFQATT, CDR2 SNEGSKA (reference sequence). V lost 3 bases and J lost 1, with 19 bases in between. The DNA for the CDR3 is TGCAGTGCTAGCAGAAGGGCGGGAGGGGTGAGCAATCAGCCCCAGCATTTT. This gives the protein CSASRRAGGVSNQPQHF.

The chain joins TRBV7-2 to TRBJ2-1; 8 nucleotides line up with TRBD2. CDR3 size: 15 residues. Unmatched junction bases numbered 7, after V lost 5 bases and J lost 4 bases. Germline CDR1 is SGHTA and CDR2 is FQGNSA. CDR3 sequence: CASSTGGAAYNEQFF. Here the CDR3 DNA reads TGTGCCAGCAGCACGGGGGGGGCCGCGTACAATGAGCAGTTCTTC.

Many counts were recorded for this clonotype. The chain couples TRBV7-2 to TRBJ2-5; 10 bases are shared with TRBD2. The trim removed 1 base at V and 5 bases at J, leaving 13 bases unmatched. This CDR3 is built from 18 residues. CDR1 and CDR2 (germline): SGHTA, FQGNSA. Written as DNA, the CDR3 is TGTGCCAGCAGCTTAGGAACAATCGTAGCGGGGGGAAAGGAGACCCAGTACTTC. This encodes CASSLGTIVAGGKETQYF.